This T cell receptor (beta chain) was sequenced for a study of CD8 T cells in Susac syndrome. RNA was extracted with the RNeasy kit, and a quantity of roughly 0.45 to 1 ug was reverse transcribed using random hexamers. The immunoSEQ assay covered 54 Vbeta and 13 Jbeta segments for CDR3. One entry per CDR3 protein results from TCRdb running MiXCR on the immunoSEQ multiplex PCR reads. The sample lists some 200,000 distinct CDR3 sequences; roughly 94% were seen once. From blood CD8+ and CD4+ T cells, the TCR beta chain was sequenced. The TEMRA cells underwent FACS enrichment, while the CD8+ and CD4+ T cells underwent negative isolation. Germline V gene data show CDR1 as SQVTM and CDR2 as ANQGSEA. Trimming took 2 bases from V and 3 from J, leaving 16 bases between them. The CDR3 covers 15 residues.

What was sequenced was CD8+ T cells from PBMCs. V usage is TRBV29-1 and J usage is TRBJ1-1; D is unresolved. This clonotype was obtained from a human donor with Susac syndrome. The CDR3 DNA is TGCAGCGTTGAAACGAGGGCCTGGGATTACACTGAAGCTTTCTTT. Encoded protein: CSVETRAWDYTEAFF.